These T cell receptor beta chains were read from a single sample in a study of blood T cell repertoires in COVID-19. Sequencing was performed with immunoSEQ multiplex PCR; in TCRdb, only in-frame clones are kept and a portion is missing. This repertoire shows about 200,000 clones, over 80% found once; its top ten account for roughly 4.9%. The sequencing sample was made of peripheral blood. The receptors originated from a human donor in a cohort sampled during active COVID-19. The CDR3 runs from the conserved cysteine through the conserved F or W. D genes are given only for firm matches. Expanded clones get a size class; other rows say once, few or many, or leave the size out.

clone_size d_call j_call v_call cdr3_aa cdr3_nt
NA NA TRBJ1-4 TRBV5-4 CASSEGRREKLFF TGTGCCAGCAGCGAAGGACGGAGGGAAAAACTGTTTTTT
few NA TRBJ1-1 TRBV5-1 CASSLGQKNTEAFF TGCGCCAGCAGCTTGGGGCAGAAGAACACTGAAGCTTTCTTT
NA TRBD1 TRBJ1-2 TRBV6-5 CASSYSGTARDGYTF TGTGCCAGCAGTTACTCGGGGACAGCCCGGGATGGCTACACCTTC
NA TRBD2 TRBJ2-2 TRBV7-2 CASSLGTSGRTPGELFF TGTGCCAGCAGCTTAGGGACTAGCGGGAGGACCCCCGGGGAGCTGTTTTTT
once TRBD1 TRBJ1-1 TRBV7-9 CASSATTGGTEAFF TGTGCCAGCAGCGCAACGACAGGGGGAACTGAAGCTTTCTTT
NA NA TRBJ2-7 TRBV24-1 CATSDPGFNEQYF TGTGCCACCAGTGACCCAGGGTTCAACGAGCAGTACTTC
NA NA TRBJ1-1 TRBV11-2 CASSLRENTEAFF TGTGCCAGCAGCCTCAGGGAGAACACTGAAGCTTTCTTT
NA NA TRBJ2-3 TRBV5-4 CASSLETPSSTDTQYF TGTGCCAGCAGCTTGGAGACTCCTTCTAGCACAGATACGCAGTATTTT
NA NA TRBJ1-1 TRBV6-5 CASSRQVNTEAFF TGTGCCAGCAGCCGACAGGTGAACACTGAAGCTTTCTTT
NA TRBD2 TRBJ2-1 TRBV6-4 CASSAQLAGGYNEQFF TGTGCCAGCAGTGCCCAACTAGCGGGGGGATACAATGAGCAGTTCTTC
NA TRBD1 TRBJ2-7 TRBV15 CATSRAGTGVPYEQYF TGTGCCACCAGCAGAGCCGGGACAGGGGTTCCCTACGAGCAGTACTTC
NA NA TRBJ1-2 TRBV9 CASSVGAGAAGYTF TGTGCCAGCAGCGTAGGGGCGGGGGCGGCTGGCTACACCTTC
NA NA TRBJ2-7 TRBV5-1 CASSSPSFHEQYF TGCGCCAGCAGCTCGCCCAGTTTCCACGAGCAGTACTTC
NA TRBD2 TRBJ2-1 TRBV24-1 CATSEWTSGREVVNEQFF TGTGCCACCAGTGAGTGGACTAGCGGGAGGGAAGTAGTAAATGAGCAGTTCTTC
NA TRBD2 TRBJ2-5 TRBV20-1 CSAKTSVPGYF TGCAGTGCTAAGACTAGCGTCCCGGGGTACTTC
NA NA TRBJ1-5 TRBV19 CASSVQGLGNQPQHF TGTGCCAGTAGTGTTCAGGGTTTAGGCAATCAGCCCCAGCATTTT